One sample yielded the 23 T cell receptor beta chains listed below, sequenced in a study of identical twins. TCRdb reprocessed the 5' RACE reads via MiXCR and lists one record per CDR3 protein. The sample records fewer than 550,000 distinct CDR3 sequences, around 15% being singletons. This sample also appeared in a second study, on yellow fever vaccine responses in identical twins.

The sequenced sample consisted of CD4+ T cells sorted from blood. These receptors were obtained from a woman aged 18-29 years in good health.

V usage is TRBV6-5 and J usage is TRBJ2-2; 8 bases agree with TRBD2. CDR3 size: 16 residues. The germline V gene has CDR1 MNHEY and CDR2 SVGAGI. V was clipped by 4 bases and J by 5 bases; unmatched bases: 9. The chain's CDR3 is CASSSLTGGGTGELFF. Written as DNA, the CDR3 is TGTGCCAGCAGTTCACTCACGGGAGGGGGAACCGGGGAGCTGTTTTTT.

This clonotype was seen a few times. V usage is TRBV7-9 and J usage is TRBJ2-1; D perhaps matches TRBD2 (6 bases). Germline CDR1 SEHNR, CDR2 FQNEAQ (reference sequence). The CDR3 length is 14 residues. Trimming pared 5 bases from V and 2 bases from J, leaving 10 bases between. CDR3: CASSRASAYNEQFF. In DNA, the CDR3 is TGTGCCAGCAGCCGAGCTAGCGCCTACAATGAGCAGTTCTTC. Full variable domain (missing parts from reference TRBV7-9 and TRBJ2-1): DTGVSQNPRHKITKRGQNVTFRCDPISEHNRLYWYRQTLGQGPEFLTYFQNEAQLEKSRLLSDRFSAERPKGSFSTLEIQRTEQGDSAMYLCASSRASAYNEQFFGPGTRLTVL.

A few counts support this clonotype. V and J are TRBV15 and TRBJ2-2; no definite D call. This CDR3 contains 14 residues. Germline loops: CDR1 LNHNV, CDR2 YYDKDF (reference sequence). The V end was cut by 8 bases, the J end by 2 bases, with 12 bases between. The CDR3 reads CATRNDRNTGELFF. The CDR3 nucleotides read TGTGCCACCCGAAACGATAGAAACACCGGGGAGCTGTTTTTT.

The CDR3 DNA is TGCGCCAGCAGCTGGAGCGGACTGATCACAGATACGCAGTATTTT. This encodes CASSWSGLITDTQYF. The chain links TRBV5-1 to TRBJ2-3; D is possibly TRBD2 (5 bases). The CDR3 is 15 residues long. The germline V and J ends were trimmed by 3 bases and 2 bases, with 13 bases remaining between them. The V gene's germline CDR1 is SGHRS and CDR2 YFSETQ.

This chain joins TRBV20-1 and TRBJ2-1, with 8 bases aligning to TRBD1. The trim removed 6 bases at V and 6 bases at J, leaving 10 bases unmatched. The CDR3 runs 14 residues. CDR1 DFQATT and CDR2 SNEGSKA come from the germline V gene (reference sequence). The DNA of the CDR3 is TGCAGTGCCTGGACAGGGAGGCGATTCAATGAGCAGTTCTTC. It codes for CSAWTGRRFNEQFF.

The chain joins TRBV28 to TRBJ2-7; 7 nucleotides agree with TRBD2. V shed 4 bases and J 0 bases; nucleotides not matched to a gene: 9. The CDR3 length is 16 residues. Germline V lookup: CDR1 MDHEN, CDR2 SYDVKM. In nucleotides, the CDR3 is TGTGCCAGCAGTTCACTCCTAGCGGCAGGCTCCTACGAGCAGTACGTC. It yields the protein CASSSLLAAGSYEQYV.

In this sample, this clonotype turned up once. This chain joins TRBV18 and TRBJ2-3; 11 nucleotides agree with TRBD2. The V gene's germline CDR1 is KGHSH and CDR2 LQKENI. This CDR3 spans 16 amino acids. V dropped 5 bases and J dropped 2; count of bases not matched to a gene: 6. The CDR3: CASSATSGVVTDTQYF. The CDR3 bases are TGTGCCAGCTCAGCGACTAGCGGGGTAGTCACAGATACGCAGTATTTT.

This clonotype has more than one count but fewer than ten. DNA of the CDR3: TGTGCCAGCAGCTTGACAGGGGGCGGGCAGTTCTTC. Encoded protein: CASSLTGGGQFF. This chain connects TRBV5-6 to TRBJ2-1, with TRBD1 matching 9 bases. This CDR3 spans 12 amino acids. Germline CDR1 reads SGHDT; CDR2 reads YYEEEE. V lost 1 base, J lost 12 bases, and 2 bases stayed unmatched.

V and J are TRBV20-1 and TRBJ2-5, with 10 bases identical to TRBD1. V was pared by 1 base and J by 2 bases, with 1 base of the junction left unmatched. Germline V gene data show CDR1 as DFQATT and CDR2 as SNEGSKA (reference sequence). The CDR3 covers 14 residues. The CDR3 protein is CSARGTGGQETQYF. The CDR3 coding sequence is TGCAGTGCTAGAGGGACAGGGGGGCAAGAGACCCAGTACTTC.

This chain uses TRBV29-1 with TRBJ2-1; 13 bases agree with TRBD2. CDR3 length equals 14 residues. Germline-derived CDR1 and CDR2 are SQVTM and ANQGSEA. With V trimmed by 2 bases and J by 10 bases, 5 bases remained unmatched. Here the CDR3 reads CSVELGLAGQEQFF. The CDR3 nucleotides are TGCAGCGTTGAACTGGGACTAGCGGGACAGGAGCAGTTCTTC.

V and J are TRBV20-1 and TRBJ2-5, with TRBD2 matching 16 bases. With 5 bases clipped from V and 2 bases from J, the junction kept 11 bases outside the gene matches. Germline CDR1 and CDR2: DFQATT and SNEGSKA (reference sequence). The CDR3 is 18 amino acids. CDR3 residues: CSAQNPGLAGGMQETQYF. The CDR3 DNA is TGCAGTGCTCAAAACCCGGGACTAGCGGGAGGGATGCAAGAGACCCAGTACTTC.

This clonotype was counted between two and nine times. The chain's CDR3 is CASSDGQGGEKLFF. DNA of the CDR3: TGCGCCAGCAGCGATGGACAGGGTGGGGAAAAACTGTTTTTT. The rearrangement uses TRBV5-1 and TRBJ1-4, with 8 bases fitting TRBD1. V was clipped by 4 bases and J by 8 bases; unmatched bases: 7. The CDR3 has 14 residues. CDR1 SGHRS and CDR2 YFSETQ come from the germline V gene.

This clonotype was detected a few times. The V gene is TRBV5-1, the J gene TRBJ2-3; TRBD1 matches 7 bases. This CDR3 has 14 residues. The V gene end was trimmed by 3 bases and the J gene end by 1 base; junction bases not matched to a gene: 2. CDR1 SGHRS and CDR2 YFSETQ come from the germline V gene. The CDR3 sequence: CASSWGTGTDTQYF. In DNA form, the CDR3 reads TGCGCCAGCAGCTGGGGGACAGGCACAGATACGCAGTATTTT.

J is TRBJ2-1 and V is TRBV20-1, with 8 bases matching TRBD1. Germline-derived CDR1 and CDR2 are DFQATT and SNEGSKA (reference sequence). The CDR3 extends over 13 amino acids. The V segment lost 5 bases and the J segment 7 bases; nucleotides outside the gene matches: 7. The CDR3 protein is CSAPDRGPNEQFF. The CDR3 DNA reads as TGCAGTGCTCCCGACAGGGGCCCGAATGAGCAGTTCTTC.

This clonotype turned up a few times. The V and J genes are TRBV12-3 or TRBV12-4 and TRBJ1-5; D is undetermined. The CDR3 consists of 12 residues. Trimming took off 3 bases at V and 6 bases at J, with 6 bases between the two ends. The CDR3 loop reads CASSFFGQPQHF. CDR3 in DNA: TGTGCCAGCAGTTTTTTTGGTCAGCCCCAGCATTTT.

The sample holds a few counts of this clonotype. The chain employs TRBV29-1 and TRBJ2-1, with 12 bases fitting TRBD2. Germline V gives CDR1 SQVTM, CDR2 ANQGSEA. Unmatched junction bases numbered 14, after V lost 2 bases and J lost 3 bases. The CDR3 runs to 19 residues. The CDR3 region has the DNA TGCAGCGTTGAATGGCGGAGGGGTGGACTAGCGGGACACTACAATGAGCAGTTCTTC. This translates into CSVEWRRGGLAGHYNEQFF.

The CDR3 loop reads CAIMGGTISYNEQFF. CDR3 in DNA: TGTGCCATCATGGGCGGAACCATCTCCTACAATGAGCAGTTCTTC. The chain has TRBV10-3 and TRBJ2-1; D not resolved. In germline, CDR1 is ENHRY, CDR2 SYGVKD. This CDR3 contains 15 residues. Trimming stripped 7 bases from V and 0 bases from J, with 13 bases between.

A few counts support this clonotype. The chain uses TRBV20-1 and TRBJ1-1; unclear D gene. Germline V gene lookup returns CDR1 DFQATT and CDR2 SNEGSKA (reference sequence). This CDR3 spans 14 amino acids. V lost 3 bases, J lost 1 base, and 12 bases lay in between. The CDR3 DNA is TGCAGTGCTAGGATGGGGTCCTCGAACACTGAAGCTTTCTTT. Translated, it gives CSARMGSSNTEAFF.

This clonotype has at least ten counts. The chain links TRBV29-1 to TRBJ2-1, with D perhaps matching TRBD2 (5 bases). With 4 bases removed from V and 9 bases from J, the gap between germline ends came to 13 bases. This CDR3 contains 12 residues. The germline CDR1 and CDR2 sequences are SQVTM and ANQGSEA. This CDR3 reads CSVGPSAGEQFF. Written as DNA, the CDR3 is TGCAGCGTTGGACCCAGCGCGGGTGAGCAGTTCTTC.

The sample holds a few counts of this clonotype. The chain uses TRBV27 and TRBJ2-7; TRBD1 matches at 11 bases. The CDR3 length is 16 residues. V lost 7 bases and J lost 0; bases outside the gene matches: 8. Germline V lookup: CDR1 MNHEY, CDR2 SMNVEV (reference sequence). The DNA of the CDR3 is TGTGCCAGCAAGCTTCGCGGGACAGGGGGCTCCTACGAGCAGTACTTC. This encodes CASKLRGTGGSYEQYF.

Only a few counts were recorded for this clonotype. The V gene is TRBV12-3 or TRBV12-4, the J gene TRBJ2-1; D gene ambiguous. This CDR3 has 12 amino acids. V was clipped by 7 bases and J by 3 bases, with 7 bases between them. Written as DNA, the CDR3 is TGTGCCAGCAAGAAAGACTACAATGAGCAGTTCTTC. Its protein is CASKKDYNEQFF.

The sample holds many counts of this clonotype. The V gene is TRBV27, the J gene TRBJ2-1, with no clear D. V lost 6 bases to trimming and J lost 4 bases, with 22 bases between them. The CDR3 extends over 17 amino acids. Germline-derived CDR1 and CDR2 are MNHEY and SMNVEV (reference sequence). CDR3 coding DNA: TGTGCCAGCAGGTCACCAGGCGACCGATTAAGATACAATGAGCAGTTCTTC. Translating gives CASRSPGDRLRYNEQFF.

In this sample, this clonotype turned up a few times. V usage is TRBV2 and J usage is TRBJ2-1; maybe TRBD1 (6 bases). This CDR3 spans 14 amino acids. Trimming cost V 0 bases and J 4 bases, with 7 bases left between them. The germline V gene encodes CDR1 SNHLY and CDR2 FYNNEI. The DNA of the CDR3 is TGTGCCAGCAGTGAAGCACAGGGATACAATGAGCAGTTCTTC. It encodes CASSEAQGYNEQFF. The complete variable domain, with remaining parts taken from reference TRBV2 and TRBJ2-1, reads EPEVTQTPSHQVTQMGQEVILRCVPISNHLYFYWYRQILGQKVEFLVSFYNNEISEKSEIFDDQFSVERPDGSNFTLKIRSTKLEDSAMYFCASSEAQGYNEQFFGPGTRLTVL.